The 29 T cell receptor beta chains reported below all come from one sample, sequenced in a study of T cells after yellow fever vaccination. TCRdb reprocessed the 5' RACE reads via MiXCR and lists one record per CDR3 protein. This table holds around 200,000 distinct CDR3 sequences, approximately 9.9% found once. The specimen comprised CD8+ T cells sorted from PBMCs, sampled 15 days after the yellow fever booster vaccination. The receptors were sampled from a man younger than 35 who received the YFV17D yellow fever vaccine.

This clonotype was found a few times. This rearrangement joins TRBV14 to TRBJ2-3; D is ambiguous. Germline-derived CDR1 and CDR2 are SGHDN and FVKESK. There are 12 residues in the CDR3. V dropped 4 bases and J dropped 2 bases, with 4 bases sitting between them. Here the CDR3 DNA reads TGTGCCAGCAGCCGATACACAGATACGCAGTATTTT. Protein sequence: CASSRYTDTQYF.

This clonotype was detected ten times or more. The rearrangement links TRBV27 to TRBJ2-7; D not certain. Trimming pared 5 bases from V and 5 bases from J, leaving 16 bases between. The CDR3 length is 14 residues. Germline CDR1 reads MNHEY; CDR2 reads SMNVEV (reference sequence). The CDR3 DNA reads as TGTGCCAGCAGTCCCTTGGGCTCCAACCACGAGCAGTACGTC. Its protein product is CASSPLGSNHEQYV.

This clonotype was picked up many times. The CDR3 loop reads CSVSFQGRDIQYF. The CDR3 nucleotides are TGCAGCGTTTCCTTTCAGGGTCGGGACATTCAGTACTTC. The V and J genes are TRBV29-1 and TRBJ2-4; weak D call: TRBD1 (5 bases). Trimming pared 5 bases from V and 8 bases from J, leaving 16 bases between. This CDR3 region has 13 residues. Germline V lookup: CDR1 SQVTM, CDR2 ANQGSEA.

The chain is built from TRBV10-3 and TRBJ2-7; TRBD2 might be the D (5 bases). Germline lookup yields CDR1 ENHRY and CDR2 SYGVKD. The V and J ends lost 0 bases and 3 bases respectively, with 6 bases between them. The CDR3 spans 13 residues. CDR3 region: CAISESTSYEQYF. The CDR3 DNA reads TGTGCCATCAGTGAGTCAACTAGCTACGAGCAGTACTTC.

This clonotype came up many times. The chain links TRBV6-1 to TRBJ2-7; D gene unclear. Germline V gives CDR1 MNHNS, CDR2 SASEGT. The CDR3 extends over 14 amino acids. Trimming left V 1 base short and J 4 bases short, with 11 bases between. In nucleotides, the CDR3 is TGTGCCAGCAGTGAAGAACAGACCGATTACGAGCAGTACTTC. Protein: CASSEEQTDYEQYF.

This clonotype has just a few counts. The CDR3 DNA is TGTGCCAGCAGCTTCTCCCCCGGAAGCGATGAGCAGTTCTTC. Its protein is CASSFSPGSDEQFF. V is TRBV7-3 and J is TRBJ2-1; no reliable D call. The CDR3 runs to 14 residues. V was pared by 3 bases and J by 8 bases, with 14 bases between. Germline V gene lookup returns CDR1 SGHTA and CDR2 FQGTGA.

This clonotype was seen more than once but under ten times. At one end the junction does not follow the germline gene, possibly because of a read error. The gene calls are TRBV14 and TRBJ2-1; 11 bases align to TRBD1. Per germline, CDR1 SGHDN and CDR2 FVKESK. This CDR3 region has 14 residues. The CDR3 spells CASSHGQGALRRLF. CDR3 sequence (DNA): TGTGCCAGCAGCCACGGACAGGGGGCGCTGAGAAGGCTCTTC.

Here the CDR3 reads CASSQVHRTVTDTQYF. In DNA form, the CDR3 reads TGCGCCAGCAGCCAAGTACACCGCACCGTCACAGATACGCAGTATTTT. The gene calls are TRBV4-1 and TRBJ2-3; no reliable D call. The CDR3 is 16 residues long. Trimming took 1 base from V and 2 from J, leaving 13 bases between them. Germline-derived CDR1 and CDR2 are MGHRA and YSYEKL.

The chain couples TRBV12-3 or TRBV12-4 to TRBJ2-1; 8 bases align to TRBD2. The CDR3 is 13 amino acids. V was pared by 6 bases and J by 8 bases, with 6 bases of the junction left unmatched. CDR3 amino acids: CASRSGGVHEQFF. CDR3 nucleotides: TGTGCCAGCAGATCGGGGGGGGTACATGAGCAGTTCTTC.

The V call is TRBV5-6, the J call TRBJ2-7; 7 positions match TRBD1. Looked up from germline, CDR1 is SGHDT and CDR2 is YYEEEE. J was trimmed by 3 bases and V by 1 base; bases with no gene match: 7. The CDR3 is 15 residues long. The CDR3: CASSLTGQSFYEQYF. CDR3 nucleotide sequence: TGTGCCAGCAGCTTGACGGGACAGAGTTTCTACGAGCAGTACTTC.

This clonotype has only a few counts. This chain uses TRBV7-9 with TRBJ1-2; unclear D gene. The CDR3 length is 14 residues. Per germline, CDR1 SEHNR and CDR2 FQNEAQ (reference sequence). Between the trimmed V and J ends, which lost 5 bases and 3 bases, there was a span of 13 bases. The chain's CDR3 is CASSPSGRHYGYTF. CDR3 nucleotides: TGTGCCAGCAGCCCGTCCGGGCGGCACTATGGCTACACCTTC.

The CDR3 nucleotides read TGCAGCGTTGTTTGGGACCAACTTGCCAAAAACATTCAGTACTTC. Encoded protein: CSVVWDQLAKNIQYF. The genes are TRBV29-1 and TRBJ2-4; the D call may be TRBD1 or TRBD2 (5 bases each). The CDR3 length is 15 residues. CDR1 SQVTM and CDR2 ANQGSEA come from the germline V gene. V was clipped by 4 bases and J by 1 base, with 14 bases between them.

This clonotype showed up just a few times. This chain links TRBV4-1 with TRBJ1-3; D ambiguous. Trimming took off 0 bases at V and 7 bases at J, with 13 bases between the two ends. CDR1 is MGHRA, CDR2 YSYEKL, per germline. The CDR3 totals 15 residues. In DNA form, the CDR3 reads TGCGCCAGCAGCCAAGATAGCGGTGCGGGGAACACCATATATTTT. Residues: CASSQDSGAGNTIYF.

This clonotype was recorded a few times. The CDR3 sequence is CASSQENGMADTQYF. The CDR3 DNA follows: TGCGCCAGCAGCCAAGAGAATGGGATGGCAGATACGCAGTATTTT. The rearrangement uses TRBV4-3 and TRBJ2-3; no definite D call. Germline CDR1 LGHNA, CDR2 YSLEER. With 0 bases removed from V and 4 bases from J, the gap between germline ends came to 11 bases. This CDR3 has 15 residues.

The chain combines TRBV28 with TRBJ2-7; 9 bases agree with TRBD1. The CDR3 runs to 14 residues. After removal of 6 bases from V and 3 bases from J, the junction contained 6 bases not matched to a gene. The germline gives CDR1 MDHEN, CDR2 SYDVKM. The CDR3 DNA reads as TGTGCCAGCAGGGGACAGGGATTTCTCTACGAGCAGTACGTC. Amino acids: CASRGQGFLYEQYV.

CDR3 bases: TGTGCCAGCAGCGTGGTTAGCACAGATACGCAGTATTTT. This sequence encodes CASSVVSTDTQYF. The chain uses TRBV9 and TRBJ2-3, with D unclear. V was pared by 2 bases and J by 0 bases, with 4 bases between. The CDR3 totals 13 residues. The V gene's germline CDR1 is SGDLS and CDR2 YYNGEE.

Ten or more counts support this clonotype. The CDR3 loop reads CASSRLAGGPTDTQYF. The CDR3, as DNA: TGTGCCAGCAGCCGCTTAGCGGGGGGGCCAACAGATACGCAGTATTTT. The gene calls are TRBV4-2 and TRBJ2-3; 11 nucleotides line up with TRBD2. V lost 4 bases to trimming and J lost 3 bases; unmatched junction nucleotides: 6. CDR3 length: 16 residues. Germline CDR1 LGHNA, CDR2 YNFKEQ.

This clonotype showed up just a few times. The gene calls are TRBV6-5 and TRBJ2-1, with TRBD2 identical over 13 bases. V dropped 7 bases and J dropped 5; count of bases not matched to a gene: 5. This CDR3 has 15 amino acids. Germline V gene sequence: CDR1 MNHEY, CDR2 SVGAGI. CDR3 sequence reads: CASTRLAGGNNEQFF. Here the CDR3 DNA reads TGTGCCAGCACACGACTAGCGGGGGGAAACAATGAGCAGTTCTTC.

Remarks on this clonotype: This may stem from a read error, because a much larger clone lies one nucleotide away. The chain employs TRBV6-2 or TRBV6-3 and TRBJ1-1, with D unclear. Germline loops: CDR1 MNHEY, CDR2 SVGEGT. Trimming took off 2 bases at V and 3 bases at J, with 4 bases between the two ends. The CDR3 totals 12 residues. DNA of the CDR3: TGTGCCAGCAGTTACGGGTACACTGAAGCTTTCTTT. Its protein is CASSYGYTEAFF.

The rearrangement joins TRBV7-8 to TRBJ1-4, with 7 bases that match TRBD1. With V trimmed by 5 bases and J by 0 bases, 6 bases remained unmatched. The CDR3 has 16 residues. Germline V CDR1 and CDR2: SGHVS, FQNEAQ. The CDR3 spells CASSTQGDATNEKLFF. CDR3 nucleotides: TGTGCCAGCAGCACCCAGGGGGATGCAACTAATGAAAAACTGTTTTTT.

The V call is TRBV5-4, the J call TRBJ1-1; 8 nucleotides agree with TRBD1. The CDR3 spans 15 residues. CDR1 SGHNT and CDR2 YYREEE come from the germline V gene (reference sequence). V lost 3 bases to trimming and J lost 5 bases; unmatched junction nucleotides: 9. CDR3 loop: CASSYGQGSRTEAFF. The CDR3 nucleotides are TGTGCCAGCAGCTATGGACAGGGATCGAGAACTGAAGCTTTCTTT.

This clonotype came up a few times. This chain connects TRBV7-9 to TRBJ2-5, with 7 bases identical to TRBD2. CDR3 size: 14 residues. V dropped 1 base and J dropped 5; count of bases not matched to a gene: 4. The V gene's germline CDR1 is SEHNR and CDR2 FQNEAQ (reference sequence). CDR3 nucleotide sequence: TGTGCCAGCAGCTTAGAAGCGGGGTATGAGACCCAGTACTTC. Amino acids: CASSLEAGYETQYF.

J is TRBJ2-1 and V is TRBV5-1; D ambiguous. The V gene's germline CDR1 is SGHRS and CDR2 YFSETQ. V dropped 6 bases and J dropped 5 bases, with 9 bases sitting between them. There are 12 residues in the CDR3. In nucleotides, the CDR3 is TGCGCCAGCACTGAGGTCGACAATGAGCAGTTCTTC. It encodes CASTEVDNEQFF.

This clonotype came up a few times. The genes are TRBV12-3 or TRBV12-4 and TRBJ1-5; no reliable D call. The germline V and J ends were trimmed by 0 bases and 1 base, with 4 bases remaining between them. The CDR3 length is 14 residues. The CDR3 coding sequence is TGTGCCAGCAGTTTAGCCCCCAGCAATCAGCCCCAGCATTTT. Protein sequence: CASSLAPSNQPQHF.

The rearrangement joins TRBV28 to TRBJ1-1; possibly TRBD1 for D (5 bases). The ends were cut back, 8 bases at V and 6 bases at J, with 19 bases in the middle. The germline V gene has CDR1 MDHEN and CDR2 SYDVKM. This CDR3 has 14 residues. CDR3 residues: CASAPLGVNAEAFF. The CDR3, as DNA: TGTGCCAGCGCCCCACTGGGGGTTAATGCTGAAGCTTTCTTT.

The J gene is TRBJ1-4, the V gene TRBV7-9; D perhaps matches TRBD1 (5 bases). The CDR3 totals 15 residues. The V gene's germline CDR1 is SEHNR and CDR2 FQNEAQ (reference sequence). V lost 2 bases, J lost 7 bases, and 14 bases lay in between. This chain's CDR3 is CASSLYQGLIEKLFF. CDR3 DNA sequence: TGTGCCAGCAGCTTATATCAGGGCTTAATTGAAAAACTGTTTTTT.

The rearrangement joins TRBV29-1 to TRBJ2-4; either TRBD1 or TRBD2 may fit D (5 bases each). Trimming removed 2 bases at V and 9 bases at J, with 14 bases between. Germline assignment: CDR1 SQVTM and CDR2 ANQGSEA. This CDR3 comprises 13 residues. The CDR3 region is CSVELGVDGIQYF. The DNA for the CDR3 is TGCAGCGTTGAATTGGGGGTAGACGGCATTCAGTACTTC.

The chain uses TRBV27 and TRBJ1-1; D might be TRBD1 (5 bases). Trimming cost V 6 bases and J 0 bases, with 11 bases left between them. The CDR3 extends over 14 amino acids. Per germline, CDR1 MNHEY and CDR2 SMNVEV (reference sequence). CDR3 nucleotide sequence: TGTGCCAGCAGGACTGACAGCATGAACACTGAAGCTTTCTTT. Translating it yields CASRTDSMNTEAFF.

The count of this clonotype is one. V and J are TRBV5-3 and TRBJ2-2; no definite D call. TRBV5-3 is annotated as an ORF whose role is uncertain. Deletions cut 4 bases from V and 5 bases from J, with 9 bases between. This CDR3 contains 13 residues. In DNA, the CDR3 is TGTGCCAGAAGCAATACTGAAACCGGGGAGCTGTTTTTT. It translates to CARSNTETGELFF.